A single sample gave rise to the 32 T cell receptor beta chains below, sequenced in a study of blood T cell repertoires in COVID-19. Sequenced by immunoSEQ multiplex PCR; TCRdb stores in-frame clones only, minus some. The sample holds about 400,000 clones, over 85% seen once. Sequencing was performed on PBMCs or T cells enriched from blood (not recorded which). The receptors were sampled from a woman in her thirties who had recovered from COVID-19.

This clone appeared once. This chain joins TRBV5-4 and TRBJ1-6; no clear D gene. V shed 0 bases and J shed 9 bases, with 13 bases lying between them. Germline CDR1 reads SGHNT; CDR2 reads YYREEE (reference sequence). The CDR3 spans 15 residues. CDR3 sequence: CASSLVPVTGSPLHF. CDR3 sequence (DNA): TGTGCCAGCAGCTTGGTTCCGGTGACGGGTTCACCCCTCCACTTT.

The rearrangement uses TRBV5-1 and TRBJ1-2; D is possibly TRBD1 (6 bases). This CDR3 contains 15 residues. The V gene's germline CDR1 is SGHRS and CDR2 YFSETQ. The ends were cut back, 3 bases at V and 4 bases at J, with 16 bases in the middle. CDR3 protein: CASSSSAGTPYGYTF. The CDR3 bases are TGCGCCAGCAGCTCGTCGGCCGGGACACCCTATGGCTACACCTTC.

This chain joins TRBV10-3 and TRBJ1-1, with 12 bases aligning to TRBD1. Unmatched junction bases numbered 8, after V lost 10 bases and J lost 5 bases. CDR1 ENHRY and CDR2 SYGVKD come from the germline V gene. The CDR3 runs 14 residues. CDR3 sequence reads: CASGTGGENTEAFF. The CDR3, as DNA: TGTGCCAGCGGGACAGGGGGCGAGAATACTGAAGCTTTCTTT.

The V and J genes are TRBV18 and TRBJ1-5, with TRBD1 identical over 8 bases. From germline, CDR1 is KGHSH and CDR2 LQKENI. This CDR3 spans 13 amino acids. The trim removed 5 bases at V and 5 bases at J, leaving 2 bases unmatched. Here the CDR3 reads CASSEQGDQPQHF. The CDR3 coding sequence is TGTGCCAGCTCAGAACAGGGGGATCAGCCCCAGCATTTT.

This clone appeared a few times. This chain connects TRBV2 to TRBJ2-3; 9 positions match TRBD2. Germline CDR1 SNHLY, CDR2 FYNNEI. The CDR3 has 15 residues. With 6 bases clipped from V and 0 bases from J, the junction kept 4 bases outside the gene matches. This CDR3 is CASRTSGTSTDTQYF. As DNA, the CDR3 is TGTGCCAGCAGGACTAGCGGTACTAGCACAGATACGCAGTATTTT.

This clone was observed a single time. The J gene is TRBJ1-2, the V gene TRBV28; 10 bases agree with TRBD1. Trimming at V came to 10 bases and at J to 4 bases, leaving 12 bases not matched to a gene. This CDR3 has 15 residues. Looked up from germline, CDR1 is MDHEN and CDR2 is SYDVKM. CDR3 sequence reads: CATKYRDRGTYGYTF. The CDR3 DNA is TGTGCCACCAAGTACCGGGACAGGGGTACCTATGGCTACACCTTC.

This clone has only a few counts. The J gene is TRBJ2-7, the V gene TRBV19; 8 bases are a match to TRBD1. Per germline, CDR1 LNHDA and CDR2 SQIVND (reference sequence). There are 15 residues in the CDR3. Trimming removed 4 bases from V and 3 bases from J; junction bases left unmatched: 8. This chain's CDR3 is CASSTRTGMDYEQYF. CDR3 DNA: TGTGCCAGTAGTACCCGGACAGGGATGGACTACGAGCAGTACTTC.

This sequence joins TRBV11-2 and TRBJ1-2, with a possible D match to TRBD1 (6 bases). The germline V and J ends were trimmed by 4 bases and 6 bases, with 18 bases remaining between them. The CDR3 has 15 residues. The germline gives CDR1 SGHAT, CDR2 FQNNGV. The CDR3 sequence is CASSSRDIHPNGYTF. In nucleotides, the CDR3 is TGTGCCAGCAGCTCCCGGGACATCCATCCCAATGGCTACACCTTC.

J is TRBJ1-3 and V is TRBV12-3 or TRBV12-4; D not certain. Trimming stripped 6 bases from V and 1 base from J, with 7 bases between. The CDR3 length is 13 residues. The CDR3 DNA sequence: TGTGCCAGCAGCCTAAATTCTGGAAACACCATATATTTT. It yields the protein CASSLNSGNTIYF.

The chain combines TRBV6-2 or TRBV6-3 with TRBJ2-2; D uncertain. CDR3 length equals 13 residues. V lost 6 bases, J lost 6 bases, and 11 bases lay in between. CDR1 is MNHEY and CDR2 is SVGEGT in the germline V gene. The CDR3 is CASSSTLSGELFF. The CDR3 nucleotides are TGTGCCAGCAGCTCGACTCTTTCCGGGGAGCTGTTTTTT.

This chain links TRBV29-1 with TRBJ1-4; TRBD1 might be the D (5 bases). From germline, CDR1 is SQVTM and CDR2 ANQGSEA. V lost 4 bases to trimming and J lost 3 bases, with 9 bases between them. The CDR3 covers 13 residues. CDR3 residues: CSVGGRANEKLFF. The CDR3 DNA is TGCAGCGTTGGAGGCAGGGCTAATGAAAAACTGTTTTTT.

The CDR3 is CASSPWDSTLETQYF. CDR3 DNA sequence: TGCGCCAGCAGCCCATGGGACAGTACATTGGAGACCCAGTACTTC. The V call is TRBV5-1, the J call TRBJ2-5; 7 nucleotides agree with TRBD1. CDR1 and CDR2 from the germline V gene are SGHRS and YFSETQ. CDR3 length: 15 residues. The junction had 11 bases not matched to a gene; V was cut back by 4 bases and J by 5 bases. Drawing the rest from reference TRBV5-1 and TRBJ2-5, the complete variable domain is KAGVTQTPRYLIKTRGQQVTLSCSPISGHRSVSWYQQTPGQGLQFLFEYFSETQRNKGNFPGRFSGRQFSNSRSEMNVSTLELGDSALYLCASSPWDSTLETQYFGPGTRLLVL.

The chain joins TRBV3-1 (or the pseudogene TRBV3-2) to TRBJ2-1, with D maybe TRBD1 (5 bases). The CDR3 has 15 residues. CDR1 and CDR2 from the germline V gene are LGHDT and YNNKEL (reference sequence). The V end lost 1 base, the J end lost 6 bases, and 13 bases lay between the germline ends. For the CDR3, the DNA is TGTGCCAGCAGCCAAGTGGTGGGGCTGACCAATGAGCAGTTCTTC. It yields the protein CASSQVVGLTNEQFF.

CDR3 in amino acids: CASSSRGQETQYF. In DNA form, the CDR3 reads TGTGCCAGCAGTTCCCGGGGACAAGAGACCCAGTACTTC. J is TRBJ2-5 and V is TRBV6-6, with D maybe TRBD2 (5 bases). Trimming pared 4 bases from V and 2 bases from J, leaving 8 bases between. CDR3 length equals 13 residues. CDR1 MNHNY and CDR2 SVGAGI come from the germline V gene (reference sequence).

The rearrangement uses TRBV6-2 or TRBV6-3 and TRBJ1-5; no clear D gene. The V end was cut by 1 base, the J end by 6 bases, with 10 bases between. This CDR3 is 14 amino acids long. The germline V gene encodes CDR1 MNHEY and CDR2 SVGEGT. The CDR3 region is CASSYFSPGQPQHF. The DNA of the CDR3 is TGTGCCAGCAGTTACTTTTCTCCGGGTCAGCCCCAGCATTTT.

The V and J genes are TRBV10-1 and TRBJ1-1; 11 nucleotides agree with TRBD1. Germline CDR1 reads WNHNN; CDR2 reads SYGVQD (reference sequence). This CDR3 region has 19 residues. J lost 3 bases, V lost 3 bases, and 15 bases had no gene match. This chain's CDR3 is CASSERSRDRGGMDTEAFF. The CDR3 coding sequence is TGCGCCAGCAGTGAACGATCCCGGGACAGGGGGGGTATGGACACTGAAGCTTTCTTT.

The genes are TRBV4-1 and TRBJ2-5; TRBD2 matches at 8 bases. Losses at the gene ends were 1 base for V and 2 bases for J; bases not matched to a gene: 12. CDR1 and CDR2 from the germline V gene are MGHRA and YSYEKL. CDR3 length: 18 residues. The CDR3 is CASSQGVLRGGSQETQYF. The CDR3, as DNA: TGCGCCAGCAGCCAAGGTGTCCTGCGCGGGGGGTCGCAAGAGACCCAGTACTTC.

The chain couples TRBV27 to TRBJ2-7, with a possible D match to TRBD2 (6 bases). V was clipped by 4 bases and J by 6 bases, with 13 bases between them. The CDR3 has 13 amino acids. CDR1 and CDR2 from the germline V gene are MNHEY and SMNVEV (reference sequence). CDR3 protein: CASSYGPGGEQYF. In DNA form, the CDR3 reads TGTGCCAGCAGTTATGGACCCGGGGGCGAGCAGTACTTC.

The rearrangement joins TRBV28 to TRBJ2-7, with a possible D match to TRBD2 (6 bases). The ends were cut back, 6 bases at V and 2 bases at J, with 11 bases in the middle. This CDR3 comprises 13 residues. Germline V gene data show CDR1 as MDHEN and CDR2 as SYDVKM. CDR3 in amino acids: CASRIPGAYEQYF. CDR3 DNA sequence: TGTGCCAGCAGGATCCCGGGAGCCTACGAGCAGTACTTC.

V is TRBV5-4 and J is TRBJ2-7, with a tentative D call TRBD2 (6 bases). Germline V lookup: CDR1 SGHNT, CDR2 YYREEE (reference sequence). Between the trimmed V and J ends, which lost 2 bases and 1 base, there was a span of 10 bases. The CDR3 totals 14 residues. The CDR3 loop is CASSFGSGSYEQYF. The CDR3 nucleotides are TGTGCCAGCAGCTTCGGTAGCGGTTCCTACGAGCAGTACTTC.

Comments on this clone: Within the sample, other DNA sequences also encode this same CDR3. CDR3 nucleotides: TGCAGTGGGAGAGGAACAGATACGCAGTATTTT. This encodes CSGRGTDTQYF. V is TRBV20-1 and J is TRBJ2-3; D unresolved. Deletions cut 7 bases from V and 3 bases from J, with 8 bases between. The CDR3 spans 11 residues. From germline, CDR1 is DFQATT and CDR2 SNEGSKA (reference sequence).

Written as DNA, the CDR3 is TGTGCCAGCAGTGACGCTGGCGGCACCGGGGAGCTGTTTTTT. Amino acid sequence: CASSDAGGTGELFF. The V and J genes are TRBV2 and TRBJ2-2; D gene ambiguous. The CDR3 sequence is 14 residues long. V dropped 3 bases and J dropped 4 bases, with 9 bases sitting between them. Germline V gene data show CDR1 as SNHLY and CDR2 as FYNNEI.

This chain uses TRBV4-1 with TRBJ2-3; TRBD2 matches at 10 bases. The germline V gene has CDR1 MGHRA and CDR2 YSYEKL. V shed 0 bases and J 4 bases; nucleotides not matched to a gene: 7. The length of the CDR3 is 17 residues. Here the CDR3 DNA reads TGCGCCAGCAGCCAAGATTCGACAGCGGGGGGGCCAGATACGCAGTATTTT. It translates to CASSQDSTAGGPDTQYF.

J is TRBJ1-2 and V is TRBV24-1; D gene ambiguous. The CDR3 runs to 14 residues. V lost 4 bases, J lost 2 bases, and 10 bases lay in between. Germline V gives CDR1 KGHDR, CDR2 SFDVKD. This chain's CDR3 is CATSDANRNYGYTF. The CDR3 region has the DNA TGTGCCACCAGTGACGCTAATCGGAACTATGGCTACACCTTC.

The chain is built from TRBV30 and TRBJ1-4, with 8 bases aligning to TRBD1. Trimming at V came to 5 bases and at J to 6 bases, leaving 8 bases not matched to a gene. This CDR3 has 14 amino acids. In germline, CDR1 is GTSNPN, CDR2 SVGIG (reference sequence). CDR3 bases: TGTGCCTGGGGACGGGACAGGAGTTATGAAAAACTGTTTTTT. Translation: CAWGRDRSYEKLFF.

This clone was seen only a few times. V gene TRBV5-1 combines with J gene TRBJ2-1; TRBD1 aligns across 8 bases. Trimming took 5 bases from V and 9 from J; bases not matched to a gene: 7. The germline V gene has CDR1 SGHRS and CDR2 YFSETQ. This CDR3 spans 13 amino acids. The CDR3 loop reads CASRQGGGGEQFF. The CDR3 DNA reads TGCGCCAGCAGACAGGGGGGAGGCGGTGAGCAGTTCTTC.

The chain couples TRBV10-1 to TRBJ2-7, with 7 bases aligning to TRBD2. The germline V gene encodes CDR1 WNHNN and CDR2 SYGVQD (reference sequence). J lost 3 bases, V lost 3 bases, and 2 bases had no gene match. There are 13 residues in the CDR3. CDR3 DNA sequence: TGCGCCAGCAGTGAAGGCGGGGGCTACGAGCAGTACTTC. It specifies CASSEGGGYEQYF.

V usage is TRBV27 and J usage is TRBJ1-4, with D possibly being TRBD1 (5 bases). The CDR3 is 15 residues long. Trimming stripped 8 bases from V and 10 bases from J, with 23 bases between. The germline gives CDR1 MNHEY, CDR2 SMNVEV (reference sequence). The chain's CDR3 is CASGTNRLTVGKLFF. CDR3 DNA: TGTGCCAGCGGCACCAACAGGCTCACCGTCGGAAAACTGTTTTTT.

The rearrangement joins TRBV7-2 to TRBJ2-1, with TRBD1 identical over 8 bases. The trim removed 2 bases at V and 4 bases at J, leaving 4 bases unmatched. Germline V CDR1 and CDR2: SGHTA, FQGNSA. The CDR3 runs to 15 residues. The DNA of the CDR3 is TGTGCCAGCAGCTTAAGAGGACAGGGATACAATGAGCAGTTCTTC. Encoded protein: CASSLRGQGYNEQFF.

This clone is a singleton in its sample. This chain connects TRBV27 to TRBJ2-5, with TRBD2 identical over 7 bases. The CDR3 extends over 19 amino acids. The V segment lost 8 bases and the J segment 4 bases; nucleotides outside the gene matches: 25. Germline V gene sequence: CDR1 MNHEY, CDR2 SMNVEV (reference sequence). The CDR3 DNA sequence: TGTGCCAGCTCGTGGTCGGTCCGAGGGGTGGGAGGGACCCGAGAGACCCAGTACTTC. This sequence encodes CASSWSVRGVGGTRETQYF.

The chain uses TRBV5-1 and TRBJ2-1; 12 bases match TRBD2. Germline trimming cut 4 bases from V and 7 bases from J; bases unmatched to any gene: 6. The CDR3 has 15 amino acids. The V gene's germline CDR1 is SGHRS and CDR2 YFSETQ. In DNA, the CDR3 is TGCGCCAGCAGCCTCCTAGCGGGAGGGGGAAATGAGCAGTTCTTC. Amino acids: CASSLLAGGGNEQFF.

This CDR3 reads CASSLPSGAYNEQFF. CDR3 coding DNA: TGTGCCAGCAGCTTGCCTAGCGGGGCCTACAATGAGCAGTTCTTC. The chain employs TRBV5-4 and TRBJ2-1; 9 bases align to TRBD2. In germline, CDR1 is SGHNT, CDR2 YYREEE (reference sequence). Losses at the gene ends were 1 base for V and 2 bases for J; bases not matched to a gene: 1. The CDR3 extends over 15 amino acids.